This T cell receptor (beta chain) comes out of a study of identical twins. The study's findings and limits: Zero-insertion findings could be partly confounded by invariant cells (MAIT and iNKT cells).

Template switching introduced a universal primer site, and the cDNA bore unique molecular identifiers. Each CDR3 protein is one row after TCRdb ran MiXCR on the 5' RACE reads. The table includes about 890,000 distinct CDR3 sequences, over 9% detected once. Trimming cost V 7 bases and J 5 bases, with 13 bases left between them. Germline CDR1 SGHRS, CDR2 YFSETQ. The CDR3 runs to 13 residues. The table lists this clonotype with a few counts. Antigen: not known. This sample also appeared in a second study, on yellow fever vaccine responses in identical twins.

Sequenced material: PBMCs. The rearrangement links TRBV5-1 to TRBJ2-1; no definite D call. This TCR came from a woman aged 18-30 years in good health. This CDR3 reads CASVSEADNEQFF. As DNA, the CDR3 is TGCGCCAGCGTGAGCGAGGCAGACAATGAGCAGTTCTTC.